This note documents a single T cell receptor (beta chain) sequence. This clonotype is hyperexpanded (1% or more). Its antigen specificity is not known. Base qualities are not provided; no much larger clone lies one nucleotide away. CDR3 length: 20 amino acids, cysteine to phenylalanine. Only the CDR3 DNA stays, 60 bases, in frame from base 1. V and J are truncated by 1 base and 2 bases respectively, leaving an intervening sequence of 23 bases. The data are from a study of robustness of blood B and T cell sequencing listed by TCRdb under 2018. Regarding the research as a whole: The goal of the study was to figure out the amount of peripheral blood required to reliably characterize the TCRbeta and IgG repertoires of an individual. TCRbeta and IgG repertoires were quantified in each of the 9 to 10 independently drawn blood samples. As technical replicates, two replicate TCRbeta cDNA libraries were made from one shared RNA pool taken from a single 10 ml draw.

Broader findings and caveats from the paper: Every single 10 ml sample contained the 1,000 most abundant TCRbeta clonotypes from the pooled draws. Overlap of rare TCRbeta clonotypes did not improve with pooling tubes, implying much larger blood volumes would be needed to capture them. Coverage of the top 10,000 TCRbeta clonotypes approached saturation when 3 or 4 tubes (roughly 28-40 ml blood) were combined. One pair of TCRbeta libraries showed evidence of cross-contamination, likely from batch processing; the shared UMI-sequence pairs were removed. Because EDTA tubes had to be fractionated immediately, the use of EDTA tubes in multi-site collections was limited. Between the technical replicate libraries, approximately 95% of the top 10,000 TCRbeta clonotypes in one library were also present in the other library. A full plateau was not reached by TCRbeta rarefaction curves, suggesting under-sequencing or many low-abundance clonotypes.

To prepare the library, PCR was applied. The reads were generated on an Illumina MiSeq. cDNA was synthesized with SMARTScribe reverse transcriptase and a 5' template-switch oligo that added a universal priming site. The template-switch oligo carried a 12-nucleotide random unique molecular identifier (UMI) that tagged each cDNA molecule. Chain-specific reverse primers targeted TCRbeta transcripts during reverse transcription. Uracil DNA glycosylase treatment removed residual template-switch adapters, and cDNA was purified with a Qiagen MinElute kit. For the first PCR, around 23 cycles were run with KAPA HiFi HotStart ReadyMix and step-out primers, split across four 50 ul reactions. First-round PCR products were gel-purified before further amplification. Illumina Nextera adapters were attached in a second PCR of seven to eight cycles, and the libraries were then purified and pooled. A 50-nucleotide 5' read captured the UMI barcode for each TCRbeta molecule. The study's own analysis went as follows. Using the MIGEC toolkit, reads were grouped by UMI into consensus reads. PEAR was used to merge forward and reverse consensus reads, producing the final reads. Identical UMI-sequence pairs found in more than one library were treated as cross-sample contamination and removed by a custom decontamination script. MIGMAP, a wrapper around IgBLAST, was used for V(D)J assignment and CDR3 extraction. A TCR clonotype was defined by an identical V gene, J gene and CDR3 amino acid sequence; no sequencing was done for CDR1 and CDR2. TCRdb ran its own pipeline on the public reads, namely fastp trimming at Q25 and MiXCR clone calling, and kept in-frame beta chains. Each entry is one CDR3 protein sequence, shown with its most common DNA and genes. These V and J calls originate from TCRdb's pipeline instead of the authors' own analysis. A total of some 1,600 distinct CDR3 sequences appear in this sample, 56% of them only once. The top ten clonotypes cover about 41% of the sample.

TCRbeta repertoires were quantified from mRNA rather than genomic DNA, which captures expressed receptors. Buffy coat leukocytes were collected into Trizol, and RNA was extracted with the Direct-zol RNA MiniPrep Plus kit without cell sorting. To separate plasma, buffy coat and red blood cells, the EDTA blood tubes were centrifuged right away at 4 degrees C. The sequenced sample consisted of peripheral blood. The receptor comes from a human donor in good health. Recombination connected TRBV23-1 to TRBJ1-4; no D gene can be assigned with confidence. TRBV23-1 is an open reading frame, and its role is uncertain. Read as DNA, the sequence is TGCGCCAGCAGTCAATATGGTGCTCAGGTTCTCTTGCGGACTAATGAAAAACTGTTTTTT. Its coded protein is CASSQYGAQVLLRTNEKLFF.